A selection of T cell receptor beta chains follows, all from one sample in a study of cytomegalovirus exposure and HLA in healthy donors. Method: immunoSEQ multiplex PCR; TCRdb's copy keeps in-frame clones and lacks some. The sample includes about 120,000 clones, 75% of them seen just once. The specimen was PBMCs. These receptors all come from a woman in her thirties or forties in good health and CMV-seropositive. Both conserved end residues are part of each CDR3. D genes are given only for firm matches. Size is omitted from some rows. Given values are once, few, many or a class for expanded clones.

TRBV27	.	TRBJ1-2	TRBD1	TGTGCCAGCAGTTTCCACACAGGGGAAGATGGCTACACCTTC	CASSFHTGEDGYTF
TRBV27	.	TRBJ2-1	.	TGTGCCAGCAGTATGACTATCTACAATGAGCAGTTCTTC	CASSMTIYNEQFF
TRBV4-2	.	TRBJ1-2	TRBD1	TGTGCCAGCAGCCAAGTTCAGGGGGACTATGGCTACACCTTC	CASSQVQGDYGYTF
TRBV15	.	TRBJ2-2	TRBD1	TGTGCCACCAGTAGGAGACAGGGAGGGGAGCTGTTTTTT	CATSRRQGGELFF
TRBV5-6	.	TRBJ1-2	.	TGTGCCAGCAGCCTATTTTCAGGGGATAACTATGGCTACACCTTC	CASSLFSGDNYGYTF
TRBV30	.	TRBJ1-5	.	TGTGCCTGGAGTAGGGCAGGGATCCAGAGGCAGCCCCAGCATTTT	CAWSRAGIQRQPQHF
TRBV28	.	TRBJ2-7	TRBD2	TGTGCCAGCAGTCCTAGAACGGGACTAGCGGTTAAAACCTCCTACGAGCAGTACTTC	CASSPRTGLAVKTSYEQYF
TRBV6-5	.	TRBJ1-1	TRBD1	TGTGCCAGCAGTTACGGACAGGGGATGAACACTGAAGCTTTCTTT	CASSYGQGMNTEAFF
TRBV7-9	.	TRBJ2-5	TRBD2	TGTGCCAGCAGCCCCAGCGGGAGTGAGACCCAGTACTTC	CASSPSGSETQYF
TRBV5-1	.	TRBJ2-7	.	TGCGCCAGCAGCTTGGAACCCCGTCAGTACCCCTACGAGCAGTACTTC	CASSLEPRQYPYEQYF
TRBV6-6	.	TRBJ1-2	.	TGTGCCAGCAGTTACTCAGGAGGACCTTACACCTTC	CASSYSGGPYTF
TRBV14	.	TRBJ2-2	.	TGTGCCAGCAGCCAAAATTGGAGGAACGGGGAGCTGTTTTTT	CASSQNWRNGELFF
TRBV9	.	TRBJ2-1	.	TGTGCCAGCAGCGTAGAGGTGGGGAGCCTCTGGAATGAGCAGTTCTTC	CASSVEVGSLWNEQFF
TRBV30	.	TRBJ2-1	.	TGTGCCTGGAGTGTTCCCCGGCTAGCGTCCTACAATGAGCAGTTCTTC	CAWSVPRLASYNEQFF
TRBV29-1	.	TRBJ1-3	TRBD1	TGCAGCGTGGAGACAGGGTCAGGAAACACCATATATTTT	CSVETGSGNTIYF
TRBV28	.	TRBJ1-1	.	TGTGCCAGCAGTTTGGGGGGGGAGGTCGGTGAAGCTTTCTTT	CASSLGGEVGEAFF
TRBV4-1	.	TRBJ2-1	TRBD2	TGCGCCAGCAGCCAGGGCGGAACGGGAGGACCCTACAATGAGCAGTTCTTC	CASSQGGTGGPYNEQFF
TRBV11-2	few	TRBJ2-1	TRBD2	TGTGCCAGCAGCTTACTAGCGGGGGCCCTTTACAATGAGCAGTTCTTC	CASSLLAGALYNEQFF
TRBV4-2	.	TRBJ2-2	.	TGTGCCAGCAGCCAAGCGGGGAGAACGAACACCGGGGAGCTGTTTTTT	CASSQAGRTNTGELFF
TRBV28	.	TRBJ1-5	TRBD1	TGTGCCAGCAGCCCCAACAGGGGGACTCAGCCCCAGCATTTT	CASSPNRGTQPQHF
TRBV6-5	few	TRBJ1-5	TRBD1	TGTGCCAGCAGTAATGGACAGGGGGGTCAGCCCCAGCATTTT	CASSNGQGGQPQHF
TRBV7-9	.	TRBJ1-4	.	TGTGCCAGCAGCTTCCCTGTGACAGATTTTGCAACTAATGAAAAACTGTTTTTT	CASSFPVTDFATNEKLFF
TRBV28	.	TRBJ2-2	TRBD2	TGTGCCAGCAGCATGGCTAGCGGGAGTACCGGGGAGCTGTTTTTT	CASSMASGSTGELFF
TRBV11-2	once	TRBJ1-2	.	TGTGCCAGCAGCTTAGTTGGGGGGGCGAACTATGGCTACACCTTC	CASSLVGGANYGYTF
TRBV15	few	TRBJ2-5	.	TGTGCCACCAGCAGAGATGCCGGCGGGGAGACCCAGTACTTC	CATSRDAGGETQYF
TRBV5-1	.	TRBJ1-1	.	TGCGCCAGCAGCTTGACAGGGTTGAACACTGAAGCTTTCTTT	CASSLTGLNTEAFF
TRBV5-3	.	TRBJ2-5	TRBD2	TGTGCCAGAACCACTATCTCAGCGGGGGGCCCCGAGACCCAGTACTTC	CARTTISAGGPETQYF
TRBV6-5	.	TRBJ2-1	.	TGTGCCAGCAGCTATTATGGTAGGGGCGATGAGCAGTTCTTC	CASSYYGRGDEQFF
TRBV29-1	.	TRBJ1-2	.	TGCAGCGTGGACCCGGGACTCCAGACGGATGGCTACACCTTC	CSVDPGLQTDGYTF
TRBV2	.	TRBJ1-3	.	TGTGCCAGCTGTAGAGACTCTGGAAACACCATATATTTT	CASCRDSGNTIYF
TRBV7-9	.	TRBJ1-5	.	TGTTCCAGCAGCTTAGGGGCCGGGCCCCAGCATTTT	CSSSLGAGPQHF
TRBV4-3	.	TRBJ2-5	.	TGCGCCAGCAGCCAAGATACTAACCAAGAGACCCAGTACTTC	CASSQDTNQETQYF
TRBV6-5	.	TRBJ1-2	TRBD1	TGTGCCAGCAGGACTGACAGGGTCTATGGCTACACCTTC	CASRTDRVYGYTF
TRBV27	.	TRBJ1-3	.	TGTGCCAGCAGTCTCCGAGCTGCGGGAAACACCATATATTTT	CASSLRAAGNTIYF
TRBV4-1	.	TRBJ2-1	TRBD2	TGCGCCAGCAGCCAAGAAAAGGCGAGCGGGGGGTCCTCCTACAATGAGCAGTTCTTC	CASSQEKASGGSSYNEQFF
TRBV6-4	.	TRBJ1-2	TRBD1	TGTGCCAGCAGTGACTCTCCCCACGGGACAGGTGATGGCTACACCTTC	CASSDSPHGTGDGYTF